The 32 T cell receptor beta chains in this list originate from one sample, sequenced in a study of blood T cell repertoires in COVID-19. Profiling relied on immunoSEQ multiplex PCR, and the TCRdb table lists in-frame clones only, not all of them. There are 90,000 to 140,000 clones in the sample; around 86% occur only once, and over 35% lies in the top ten. Sequencing was done on a sample of peripheral blood. The receptor set was obtained from a man aged 80 or over with acute or convalescent COVID-19.

The chain couples TRBV5-1 to TRBJ1-1; 8 nucleotides match TRBD1. Germline V gene sequence: CDR1 SGHRS, CDR2 YFSETQ. With V trimmed by 4 bases and J by 0 bases, 5 bases remained unmatched. CDR3 size: 15 residues. The CDR3 sequence is CASSPGGLVNTEAFF. CDR3 DNA: TGCGCCAGCAGCCCAGGGGGCCTGGTGAACACTGAAGCTTTCTTT. Supplemented by reference TRBV5-1 and TRBJ1-1, the full variable domain reads KAGVTQTPRYLIKTRGQQVTLSCSPISGHRSVSWYQQTPGQGLQFLFEYFSETQRNKGNFPGRFSGRQFSNSRSEMNVSTLELGDSALYLCASSPGGLVNTEAFFGQGTRLTVV.

The chain has TRBV5-1 and TRBJ1-3; no definite D call. The germline V gene encodes CDR1 SGHRS and CDR2 YFSETQ. The germline V and J ends were trimmed by 4 bases and 7 bases, with 15 bases remaining between them. The CDR3 loop spans 14 amino acids. CDR3 protein: CASSKGGFRNTIYF. The CDR3 DNA follows: TGCGCCAGCAGCAAGGGAGGATTCCGGAACACCATATATTTT.

The V call is TRBV27, the J call TRBJ2-1; tentative D call: TRBD1 (6 bases). The CDR3 covers 17 residues. CDR1 is MNHEY and CDR2 is SMNVEV in the germline V gene (reference sequence). V lost 5 bases, J lost 5 bases, and 22 bases lay in between. The DNA of the CDR3 is TGTGCCAGCAGTGCAACCTACAGGGAAGCCCGAAACAATGAGCAGTTCTTC. It is translated as CASSATYREARNNEQFF.

This chain joins TRBV6-6 and TRBJ1-5, with no clear D. Germline V CDR1 and CDR2: MNHNY, SVGAGI (reference sequence). V lost 6 bases and J 3 bases, leaving 15 bases between the germline ends. CDR3 length equals 15 residues. CDR3 bases: TGTGCCAGCAGCCCTCCCGGGGTGACCAATCAGCCCCAGCATTTT. Encoded protein: CASSPPGVTNQPQHF.

The chain is built from TRBV18 and TRBJ2-7, with 9 bases fitting TRBD1. After removal of 2 bases from V and 4 bases from J, the junction contained 9 bases not matched to a gene. In germline, CDR1 is KGHSH, CDR2 LQKENI. There are 16 residues in the CDR3. This CDR3 is CASSPTTGTGRYEQYF. The CDR3 region has the DNA TGTGCCAGCTCACCAACTACCGGGACAGGGAGGTACGAGCAGTACTTC.

V gene TRBV6-5 combines with J gene TRBJ2-3; TRBD1 matches 7 bases. The CDR3 is 14 residues long. Germline V gene lookup returns CDR1 MNHEY and CDR2 SVGAGI. The trim removed 6 bases at V and 7 bases at J, leaving 10 bases unmatched. This CDR3 is CASSYRGSRNTQYF. CDR3 nucleotides: TGTGCCAGCAGCTACAGGGGTTCGAGGAATACGCAGTATTTT.

The rearrangement uses TRBV27 and TRBJ2-2; D possibly corresponds to TRBD1 (5 bases). The V and J ends lost 3 bases and 0 bases respectively, with 8 bases between them. Germline-derived CDR1 and CDR2 are MNHEY and SMNVEV (reference sequence). The CDR3 has 15 amino acids. CDR3 in DNA: TGTGCCAGCAGTTTGCAGGGTACGAACACCGGGGAGCTGTTTTTT. Protein product: CASSLQGTNTGELFF.

This clone was recorded a few times. The V gene is TRBV28, the J gene TRBJ2-7; D unresolved. Germline CDR1 is MDHEN and CDR2 is SYDVKM. The CDR3 sequence is 11 residues long. Between the trimmed V and J ends, which lost 3 bases and 6 bases, there was a span of 6 bases. The CDR3 DNA follows: TGTGCCAGCAGTTTGTCTACCGAGCAGTACTTC. Protein: CASSLSTEQYF.

The CDR3 bases are TGTGCCAGCAGCTTTCCCGGTCAAGAGACCCAGTACTTC. It yields the protein CASSFPGQETQYF. V and J are TRBV5-4 and TRBJ2-5; unclear D gene. This CDR3 is built from 13 residues. Per germline, CDR1 SGHNT and CDR2 YYREEE (reference sequence). V was cut by 2 bases and J by 2 bases, with 7 bases left in between. The full variable domain, with the rest looked up from reference TRBV5-4 and TRBJ2-5, is ETGVTQSPTHLIKTRGQQVTLRCSSQSGHNTVSWYQQALGQGPQFIFQYYREEENGRGNFPPRFSGLQFPNYSSELNVNALELDDSALYLCASSFPGQETQYFGPGTRLLVL.

The chain uses TRBV19 and TRBJ1-1, with D maybe TRBD1 (5 bases). CDR1 is LNHDA, CDR2 SQIVND, per germline (reference sequence). V was cut by 0 bases and J by 7 bases, with 15 bases left in between. The CDR3 has 15 amino acids. The CDR3 nucleotides are TGTGCCAGTAGTATAGATAAGAAGGGGATCAATGAAGCTTTCTTT. This sequence encodes CASSIDKKGINEAFF.

This clone occurred a few times. This chain joins TRBV7-2 and TRBJ2-7; 8 bases agree with TRBD1. V shed 0 bases and J 4 bases; nucleotides not matched to a gene: 11. The CDR3 spans 17 residues. The germline V gene has CDR1 SGHTA and CDR2 FQGNSA. DNA for the CDR3: TGTGCCAGCAGCTTAGCAATCGGGGACAGGCTATTATACGAGCAGTACTTC. Residues: CASSLAIGDRLLYEQYF. Complete variable domain (other parts from reference TRBV7-2 and TRBJ2-7): GAGVSQSPSNKVTEKGKDVELRCDPISGHTALYWYRQSLGQGLEFLIYFQGNSAPDKSGLPSDRFSAERTGGSVSTLTIQRTQQEDSAVYLCASSLAIGDRLLYEQYFGPGTRLTVT.

Written as DNA, the CDR3 is TGCGCCAGCAGCCCCCTAGAGACGGTCCGAGAGACCCAGTACTTC. This sequence encodes CASSPLETVRETQYF. This rearrangement joins TRBV4-1 to TRBJ2-5; unclear D gene. V gave up 4 bases and J gave up 4 bases, with 16 bases separating them. CDR1 and CDR2 from the germline V gene are MGHRA and YSYEKL. The CDR3 contains 15 residues.

The chain combines TRBV11-2 with TRBJ1-1, with TRBD1 identical over 11 bases. Losses at the gene ends were 1 base for V and 1 base for J; bases not matched to a gene: 2. There are 16 residues in the CDR3. Germline V CDR1 and CDR2: SGHAT, FQNNGV. CDR3 sequence: CASSLGTGGSNTEAFF. The DNA for the CDR3 is TGTGCCAGCAGCTTAGGGACAGGGGGCTCGAACACTGAAGCTTTCTTT.

The CDR3 sequence is CASTQTVNQPQHF. The CDR3 DNA reads as TGTGCCAGTACCCAGACAGTTAATCAGCCCCAGCATTTT. V and J are TRBV19 and TRBJ1-5; D is perhaps TRBD1 (5 bases). Germline lookup yields CDR1 LNHDA and CDR2 SQIVND (reference sequence). The CDR3 consists of 13 residues. Trimming left V 7 bases short and J 4 bases short, with 11 bases between.

This chain connects TRBV6-2 or TRBV6-3 to TRBJ1-2; D call uncertain. This CDR3 has 13 amino acids. CDR1 is MNHEY and CDR2 is SVGEGT in the germline V gene. V lost 0 bases and J 8 bases, leaving 10 bases between the germline ends. The CDR3 sequence: CASSYSPHHGYTF. DNA of the CDR3: TGTGCCAGCAGTTACTCCCCACACCACGGCTACACCTTC.

The chain combines TRBV28 with TRBJ2-2, with TRBD2 matching over 7 bases. CDR3 length equals 14 residues. CDR1 and CDR2 (germline): MDHEN, SYDVKM. V shed 6 bases, J shed 2 bases, and the junction held 3 bases outside the gene matches. CDR3: CASRSGGNTGELFF. The CDR3 nucleotides are TGTGCCAGCAGGTCGGGGGGAAACACCGGGGAGCTGTTTTTT.

This clone has a handful of counts. This chain links TRBV11-2 with TRBJ1-1; D is uncertain. This CDR3 comprises 14 residues. Between the trimmed V and J ends, which lost 5 bases and 1 base, there was a span of 11 bases. Germline V gives CDR1 SGHAT, CDR2 FQNNGV. CDR3 amino acids: CASSPFTRNTEAFF. The CDR3 nucleotides read TGTGCCAGCAGCCCCTTTACGAGGAACACTGAAGCTTTCTTT.

With regard to this clone: A read error may produce the germline difference seen at one junction end. This chain links TRBV18 with TRBJ2-1, with D maybe TRBD1 (6 bases). The CDR3 is made up of 16 amino acids. Per the germline V gene, CDR1 is KGHSH and CDR2 is LQKENI. CDR3 sequence: CASSPLGQGRNNEQFF. The DNA for the CDR3 is TGTGCCAGCTCGCCACTAGGGCAGGGGCGAAACAATGAGCAGTTCTTC.

The J gene is TRBJ1-2, the V gene TRBV2; 7 nucleotides align to TRBD1. CDR1 is SNHLY, CDR2 FYNNEI, per germline. The V segment lost 8 bases and the J segment 6 bases; nucleotides outside the gene matches: 6. This CDR3 is built from 12 residues. The CDR3 loop reads CASVTQGNGYTF. The CDR3 DNA follows: TGTGCCAGCGTGACACAGGGGAATGGCTACACCTTC.

The V and J genes are TRBV2 and TRBJ2-7; tentative D call: TRBD2 (6 bases). The CDR3 is 14 amino acids. Germline V CDR1 and CDR2: SNHLY, FYNNEI. The V gene lost 7 bases and the J gene lost 2 bases, with 15 bases spanning the gap. The CDR3 region has the DNA TGTGCCAGCAAAGGAACTAGCTGGACCTACGAGCAGTACTTC. Translating it yields CASKGTSWTYEQYF.

The DNA for the CDR3 is TGTGCCAGCAGCTTTGAGGGACTAGCGGGAGGGGTCACCGGGGAGCTGTTTTTT. Its protein product is CASSFEGLAGGVTGELFF. The rearrangement joins TRBV11-3 to TRBJ2-2, with TRBD2 matching 16 bases. CDR1 is SGHNT, CDR2 YENEEA, per germline. This CDR3 region has 18 residues. The trim removed 3 bases at V and 4 bases at J, leaving 5 bases unmatched.

The chain carries TRBV28 and TRBJ2-1; 12 bases agree with TRBD2. Germline assignment: CDR1 MDHEN and CDR2 SYDVKM. CDR3 size: 15 residues. The ends lost 6 bases at V and 12 bases at J; junction bases unmatched: 12. The CDR3 spells CASSPPASGRARQFF. The CDR3 coding sequence is TGTGCCAGCAGCCCCCCGGCTAGCGGGAGGGCTAGGCAGTTCTTC.

The V gene is TRBV4-3, the J gene TRBJ2-2; D uncertain. Per the germline V gene, CDR1 is LGHNA and CDR2 is YSLEER. The CDR3 totals 17 residues. The V gene lost 0 bases and the J gene lost 5 bases, with 16 bases spanning the gap. The CDR3 bases are TGCGCCAGCAGCCAAGATGAGGCGGCTCCCCTGACCGGGGAGCTGTTTTTT. Its protein is CASSQDEAAPLTGELFF.

In DNA, the CDR3 is TGCAGCGTTGAAGGCGTACTAGCGGGGGCCACAGATACGCAGTATTTT. Protein product: CSVEGVLAGATDTQYF. The chain carries TRBV29-1 and TRBJ2-3; 11 bases align to TRBD2. The CDR3 is 16 residues long. Germline CDR1 reads SQVTM; CDR2 reads ANQGSEA. The junction had 5 bases not matched to a gene; V was cut back by 1 base and J by 2 bases.

The chain recombines TRBV2 with TRBJ2-1; 9 nucleotides line up with TRBD2. CDR3 length equals 15 residues. With V trimmed by 6 bases and J by 2 bases, 5 bases remained unmatched. The germline CDR1 and CDR2 sequences are SNHLY and FYNNEI. The CDR3 DNA reads as TGTGCCAGCAGGTTAGCGGGAGAAGCCTACAATGAGCAGTTCTTC. Translated, it gives CASRLAGEAYNEQFF.

The chain has TRBV5-1 and TRBJ2-7; 7 nucleotides agree with TRBD1. Unmatched junction bases numbered 10, after V lost 4 bases and J lost 6 bases. CDR1 and CDR2 (germline): SGHRS, YFSETQ. The CDR3 loop spans 14 amino acids. CDR3 coding DNA: TGCGCCAGCAGCGTAGGGACAGCCAGCGGCGAGCAGTACTTC. Its protein is CASSVGTASGEQYF.

V usage is TRBV10-2 and J usage is TRBJ2-1, with 10 nucleotides matching TRBD2. With 6 bases clipped from V and 3 bases from J, the junction kept 5 bases outside the gene matches. Per the germline V gene, CDR1 is WSHSY and CDR2 is SAAADI. The CDR3 runs 15 residues. The CDR3 sequence is CASRPGTSDYNEQFF. In nucleotides, the CDR3 is TGCGCCAGCAGGCCCGGGACTAGCGACTACAATGAGCAGTTCTTC.

The chain is built from TRBV5-1 and TRBJ1-2, with 9 bases aligning to TRBD1. Germline V gene sequence: CDR1 SGHRS, CDR2 YFSETQ. V lost 4 bases to trimming and J lost 6 bases; unmatched junction nucleotides: 7. The CDR3 runs to 14 residues. The chain's CDR3 is CASSRDRDTNGYTF. The CDR3 DNA is TGCGCCAGCAGCCGGGACAGGGATACAAATGGCTACACCTTC.

The V gene is TRBV7-9, the J gene TRBJ2-1, with 13 bases aligning to TRBD2. The junction had 12 bases not matched to a gene; V was cut back by 4 bases and J by 3 bases. Germline V gene lookup returns CDR1 SEHNR and CDR2 FQNEAQ (reference sequence). This CDR3 contains 19 residues. CDR3 bases: TGTGCCAGCAGCTCCCGGACTAGCGGGAGAGGGGGCTTCTACAATGAGCAGTTCTTC. Translated: CASSSRTSGRGGFYNEQFF.

The V call is TRBV2, the J call TRBJ2-5; 8 bases are a match to TRBD2. Germline values: CDR1 SNHLY, CDR2 FYNNEI. The CDR3 is 16 amino acids. The J segment lost 5 bases and the V segment lost 2 bases, leaving 10 bases of the junction unmatched. The CDR3 nucleotides are TGTGCCAGCAGTGAATCAGGAGCGGGAGTAAGGGAGACCCAGTACTTC. Translation gives CASSESGAGVRETQYF.

The chain is built from TRBV19 and TRBJ1-2; 7 bases fit TRBD1. J lost 6 bases, V lost 6 bases, and 7 bases had no gene match. The CDR3 has 13 residues. Germline V gene data show CDR1 as LNHDA and CDR2 as SQIVND (reference sequence). The CDR3 here is CASRILGQDGYTF. DNA of the CDR3: TGTGCCAGTAGGATCCTTGGACAGGATGGCTACACCTTC.

The rearrangement links TRBV14 to TRBJ1-1; D unclear. Germline CDR1 reads SGHDN; CDR2 reads FVKESK. The CDR3 totals 13 residues. Trimming pared 0 bases from V and 9 bases from J, leaving 11 bases between. In DNA form, the CDR3 reads TGTGCCAGCAGCCAAGATCGAGGGATCCAAGCTTTCTTT. Encoded protein: CASSQDRGIQAFF.